This T cell receptor (beta chain) was captured by sequencing in a study of Ad26.COV2.S vaccination and SARS-CoV-2 variants (dated by TCRdb to about 2021). Some background on the complete study: Donors in the vaccine arm were drawn from COV1001, a multicentre, randomized, double-blind, placebo-controlled phase I-IIa trial testing Ad26.COV2.S in healthy adults. Ad26.COV2.S was given intramuscularly at 5x10^10 or 1x10^11 viral particles, as a single shot or as two shots 56 days apart. Sequencing of the TCRbeta repertoire served to evaluate the specificity and breadth of SARS-CoV-2-reactive T cell receptors following Ad26.COV2.S vaccination. The TCR-sequenced set comprised approximately 32 samples: approximately 20 Ad26.COV2.S vaccine recipients, 5 placebo recipients and 8 SARS-CoV-2 convalescent individuals. Trial participants were randomized into five groups of five, in which low-dose or high-dose Ad26.COV2.S was given once or twice, or placebo was given on both occasions. Investigators did not know the trial group allocation while performing experiments and assessing outcomes.

Comments on this clone: Its antigen remains unidentified. Per-base quality was not reported, and no clone a single base away is much larger than it.

The germline ends are 14 bases apart after V is trimmed by 2 bases and J by 6 bases. The CDR3 starts with the cysteine, ends with the phenylalanine, and has 14 residues. This entry keeps only the CDR3 DNA: 42 bases, framed from base 1. CDR1 MDHEN and CDR2 SYDVKM are derived from the germline V gene. TCRbeta CDR3 regions were sequenced with the immunoSEQ Assay. After extraction, genomic DNA underwent amplification by bias-controlled multiplex PCR, followed by high-throughput sequencing. As for the authors' bioinformatics: To quantify the absolute abundance of every unique TCRbeta CDR3 region, sequences were collapsed and filtered. T cell fraction was estimated by normalization of TCRbeta template counts to usable DNA, with usable DNA being measured through amplification of reference genes present in all nucleated cells. Repertoire TCRs were annotated as SARS-CoV-2-specific when V gene, CDR3 amino acid sequence and J gene were exactly matched to a known reactive TCR set. The reference SARS-CoV-2 TCR set was obtained from MIRA and was filtered for enrichment in COVID-19-positive ImmuneCODE repertoires, whereby public or cross-reactive TCRs were removed. Based on the MIRA antigens, annotated TCRs were further analysed at the level of specific ORF or position within ORF. Depth was the summed frequency of annotated unique rearrangements, while breadth was defined as annotated unique rearrangements over total unique productive rearrangements. Two-sided Wilcoxon rank-sum tests were used to compare TCR breadth between groups. In TCRdb, the immuneACCESS table is reduced to in-frame sequences with V and J assigned. These tables do not hold every clone; where another copy was compared, an unresolved V gene accounts for under half, and the others remain unexplained. Clone size and V and J calls were adopted from that table, with D and trimming inferred from the DNA. This sample is represented by about 350,000 clones; approximately 81% of them were singletons. The top ten hold about 3.3% of the sample.

The treatment or condition label here, explained by the study, means: around 19 received Ad26.COV2.S at low or high dose, single or two shots; a few received placebo; per-sample allocation not given. For vaccine and placebo recipients, repertoires were sequenced using samples collected on day 63 after the first injection. In Cohort 1b, more than 20 adults aged 18-55 years were enrolled at a single site in Boston, USA, between 29 July and 7 August 2020. Ad26.COV2.S consisted of a replication-incompetent adenovirus type 26 vector by which a prefusion-stabilized SARS-CoV-2 spike protein from the original Wuhan strain was expressed. General study outcomes and caveats: Vaccine and placebo recipients had comparable non-spike TCR breadth, which fits with the vaccine containing only spike. The authors noted that the TCR breadth and depth analyses may have underestimated total T cell responses. After vaccination, substantial breadth of spike-specific CD8+ and CD4+ T cell responses was reported. The study was not powered to compare responses between vaccine doses or regimens. Higher spike-specific TCR breadth was observed in Ad26.COV2.S recipients than in placebo recipients (P = 0.0014).

The receptor chain draws on TRBV28 and TRBJ2-7, with a tentative D gene TRBD2 over 7 matching bases. Here the sequenced sample was peripheral blood, taken in a trial of Ad26.COV2.S vaccine versus placebo. The TCR comes from a person aged 18-65 years who received the Ad26.COV2.S COVID-19 vaccine or a placebo. The CDR3 loop reads CASSLPGGDSEQYF. The base sequence is TGTGCCAGCAGTTTACCGGGGGGCGACTCCGAGCAGTACTTC.